This T cell receptor (beta chain) was observed in a study of T cell repertoires in cytomegalovirus infection. Study as a whole: An indication of both CMV infection and matching HLA type came from public TCR beta signatures.

TCRdb analysed the reads with MiXCR anew, one entry per CDR3 protein. The table lists around 530,000 distinct CDR3 sequences, approximately 26% of them singletons. In germline, CDR1 is MNHEY, CDR2 SVGEGT. The germline V and J ends were trimmed by 4 bases and 6 bases, with 10 bases remaining between them. The CDR3 is 12 residues long. This clonotype was seen repeatedly, ten times or more. V is TRBV6-2 or TRBV6-3 and J is TRBJ2-7; D gene unclear. The source material was PBMCs. This sequence was found in a human donor in good health (CMV status not recorded). Some clones in this sample may be carry-over from other donors' samples. CDR3: CASSSLSGEQYF. The CDR3 DNA reads TGTGCCAGCAGTTCTCTTTCTGGCGAGCAGTACTTC.